The clone carrying this T cell receptor beta chain was detected only a few times. This record comes from a study of cytomegalovirus exposure and HLA in healthy donors. The germline V gene encodes CDR1 SGHAT and CDR2 FQNNGV. The V and J ends lost 5 bases and 2 bases, in that order; junction bases with no gene match: 8. CDR3 length equals 15 residues. 60 Vbeta and 13 Jbeta primers were used in PCR. Some clones are missing from TCRdb's copy, which holds only in-frame ones; the method was immunoSEQ multiplex PCR. This sample has around 99,000 clones, with around three quarters found just once. This receptor was identified in a young man in good health and CMV-seronegative. The chain couples TRBV11-2 to TRBJ2-5, with TRBD2 identical over 7 bases. The sample consisted of PBMCs. CDR3 DNA: TGTGCCAGCAGCCAGGAGAGGGGACTACAAGAGACCCAGTACTTC. It yields the protein CASSQERGLQETQYF.